A selection of T cell receptor beta chains follows, all from one sample in a study of cytomegalovirus exposure and HLA in healthy donors. Sequencing was performed with immunoSEQ multiplex PCR; in TCRdb, only in-frame clones are kept and a portion is missing. The table lists under 150,000 clones, 78% of them singletons, with 5% to 8% in the top ten. Sequencing was performed on PBMCs. These receptors originate from a woman between 40 and 50 years old in good health and CMV-seropositive. Both conserved end residues are part of each CDR3. A D gene is named only where the DNA matches it firmly. Clone size is shown for a subset of rows, as once, few, many or a class of expanded clone.

d_gene: -
j_gene: TRBJ2-3
v_gene: TRBV27
abundance: once
CDR3aa: CASSLSILAGFTDTQYF
CDR3nt: TGTGCCAGCAGTTTATCGATTCTGGCAGGGTTCACAGATACGCAGTATTTT

d_gene: TRBD1
j_gene: TRBJ2-5
v_gene: TRBV11-2
abundance: -
CDR3aa: CASSTGDRQETQYF
CDR3nt: TGTGCCAGCAGCACAGGGGACCGGCAAGAGACCCAGTACTTC

d_gene: -
j_gene: TRBJ1-2
v_gene: TRBV18
abundance: -
CDR3aa: CASSPSSSPANYGYTF
CDR3nt: TGTGCCAGCTCACCAAGTAGCAGTCCAGCCAACTATGGCTACACCTTC

d_gene: -
j_gene: TRBJ2-3
v_gene: TRBV30
abundance: -
CDR3aa: CAWSLTDTQYF
CDR3nt: TGTGCCTGGAGCCTCACAGATACGCAGTATTTT

d_gene: -
j_gene: TRBJ2-3
v_gene: TRBV7-2
abundance: few
CDR3aa: CASSPQRGDTQYF
CDR3nt: TGTGCCAGCAGCCCTCAGCGCGGAGATACGCAGTATTTT

d_gene: -
j_gene: TRBJ2-3
v_gene: TRBV5-1
abundance: -
CDR3aa: CASSITVTDTQYF
CDR3nt: TGCGCCAGCAGCATAACAGTCACAGATACGCAGTATTTT

d_gene: TRBD1
j_gene: TRBJ2-1
v_gene: TRBV7-8
abundance: -
CDR3aa: CASSLGRQGDTYNEQFF
CDR3nt: TGTGCCAGCAGCTTAGGGAGACAGGGAGACACCTACAATGAGCAGTTCTTC

d_gene: -
j_gene: TRBJ1-2
v_gene: TRBV25-1
abundance: once
CDR3aa: CASSRSPANGYTF
CDR3nt: TGTGCCAGCAGTCGAAGCCCCGCTAATGGCTACACCTTC

d_gene: -
j_gene: TRBJ2-7
v_gene: TRBV18
abundance: -
CDR3aa: CASSPVPGNEQYF
CDR3nt: TGTGCCAGCTCACCAGTTCCAGGGAACGAGCAGTACTTC

d_gene: TRBD1
j_gene: TRBJ2-7
v_gene: TRBV6-5
abundance: -
CDR3aa: CASRLGQGISYEQYF
CDR3nt: TGTGCCAGCAGGCTGGGACAGGGTATTTCCTACGAGCAGTACTTC

d_gene: -
j_gene: TRBJ1-4
v_gene: TRBV30
abundance: -
CDR3aa: CAWSTGLGNEKLFF
CDR3nt: TGTGCCTGGAGTACCGGGTTGGGTAATGAAAAACTGTTTTTT

d_gene: -
j_gene: TRBJ1-1
v_gene: TRBV18
abundance: -
CDR3aa: CASSPTDRTEAFF
CDR3nt: TGTGCCAGCTCACCGACAGACAGGACTGAAGCTTTCTTT

d_gene: -
j_gene: TRBJ2-1
v_gene: TRBV5-1
abundance: -
CDR3aa: CASSLGRDEQFF
CDR3nt: TGCGCCAGCAGCTTGGGTCGGGATGAGCAGTTCTTC

d_gene: -
j_gene: TRBJ2-7
v_gene: TRBV6-5
abundance: -
CDR3aa: CASRTRTPLWEQYF
CDR3nt: TGTGCCAGCAGGACTAGGACACCTTTATGGGAGCAGTACTTC

d_gene: -
j_gene: TRBJ2-7
v_gene: TRBV7-6
abundance: once
CDR3aa: CASSLEAGSKYEQYF
CDR3nt: TGTGCCAGCAGCTTAGAGGCAGGTTCGAAATACGAGCAGTACTTC

d_gene: -
j_gene: TRBJ1-1
v_gene: TRBV29-1
abundance: -
CDR3aa: CSVDGGIMNTEAFF
CDR3nt: TGCAGCGTTGACGGCGGGATCATGAACACTGAAGCTTTCTTT

d_gene: TRBD1
j_gene: TRBJ2-7
v_gene: TRBV6-4
abundance: -
CDR3aa: CASTPGQGKYEQYF
CDR3nt: TGTGCCAGCACTCCGGGACAGGGCAAGTACGAGCAGTACTTC

d_gene: TRBD1
j_gene: TRBJ1-1
v_gene: TRBV5-1
abundance: few
CDR3aa: CASSWTGSTEAFF
CDR3nt: TGCGCCAGCAGCTGGACAGGGAGCACTGAAGCTTTCTTT

d_gene: -
j_gene: TRBJ2-3
v_gene: TRBV5-6
abundance: -
CDR3aa: CASSFPLTDTQYF
CDR3nt: TGTGCCAGCAGCTTCCCTTTGACAGATACGCAGTATTTT

d_gene: -
j_gene: TRBJ2-5
v_gene: TRBV11-1
abundance: -
CDR3aa: CASSPSEGTQYF
CDR3nt: TGTGCCAGCAGCCCCAGTGAGGGGACCCAGTACTTC

d_gene: -
j_gene: TRBJ1-1
v_gene: TRBV5-1
abundance: once
CDR3aa: CASSRGTGNTEAFF
CDR3nt: TGCGCCAGCAGCCGGGGGACGGGGAACACTGAAGCTTTCTTT

d_gene: TRBD2
j_gene: TRBJ2-5
v_gene: TRBV10-3
abundance: -
CDR3aa: CATTGTSGQETQYF
CDR3nt: TGTGCCACTACCGGGACTAGCGGACAAGAGACCCAGTACTTC

d_gene: -
j_gene: TRBJ2-3
v_gene: TRBV4-1
abundance: -
CDR3aa: CASSRAGDIATDTQYF
CDR3nt: TGCGCCAGCAGCCGTGCAGGGGACATCGCCACAGATACGCAGTATTTT

d_gene: TRBD2
j_gene: TRBJ2-7
v_gene: TRBV6-5
abundance: once
CDR3aa: CASSPRVAGSYEQYF
CDR3nt: TGTGCCAGCAGCCCTCGGGTAGCGGGAAGCTACGAGCAGTACTTC

d_gene: TRBD2
j_gene: TRBJ2-1
v_gene: TRBV11-2
abundance: -
CDR3aa: CASSLALGTSGGIYNEQFF
CDR3nt: TGTGCCAGCAGCTTAGCCCTCGGGACTAGCGGAGGAATCTACAATGAGCAGTTCTTC

d_gene: -
j_gene: TRBJ2-3
v_gene: TRBV4-2
abundance: -
CDR3aa: CASSQALVGAAGQADTQYF
CDR3nt: TGTGCCAGCAGCCAAGCCCTGGTGGGCGCTGCGGGGCAGGCAGATACGCAGTATTTT

d_gene: TRBD1
j_gene: TRBJ2-3
v_gene: TRBV7-8
abundance: -
CDR3aa: CASSSTGQGGTDTQYF
CDR3nt: TGTGCCAGCAGCTCTACGGGACAGGGTGGCACAGATACGCAGTATTTT

d_gene: -
j_gene: TRBJ2-2
v_gene: TRBV10-1
abundance: few
CDR3aa: CASSQQAGELFF
CDR3nt: TGCGCCAGCAGCCAACAGGCCGGGGAGCTGTTTTTT

d_gene: TRBD1
j_gene: TRBJ2-1
v_gene: TRBV28
abundance: -
CDR3aa: CASSTPGQGRNEQFF
CDR3nt: TGTGCCAGCAGTACCCCGGGACAGGGGCGCAATGAGCAGTTCTTC

d_gene: TRBD1
j_gene: TRBJ2-7
v_gene: TRBV5-8
abundance: -
CDR3aa: CASSLDRGLLKCEQYF
CDR3nt: TGTGCCAGCAGCTTGGACAGGGGGCTCTTAAAATGCGAGCAGTACTTC

d_gene: -
j_gene: TRBJ1-1
v_gene: TRBV2
abundance: -
CDR3aa: CASSGGVAEAFF
CDR3nt: TGTGCCAGCAGTGGGGGGGTCGCTGAAGCTTTCTTT

d_gene: TRBD2
j_gene: TRBJ2-2
v_gene: TRBV15
abundance: -
CDR3aa: CATNTLATNTGELFF
CDR3nt: TGTGCCACCAATACACTAGCGACGAACACCGGGGAGCTGTTTTTT

d_gene: TRBD1
j_gene: TRBJ1-6
v_gene: TRBV7-2
abundance: -
CDR3aa: CASSYPGQVLHF
CDR3nt: TGTGCCAGCAGCTACCCGGGACAGGTCCTCCACTTT

d_gene: TRBD1
j_gene: TRBJ1-5
v_gene: TRBV6-1
abundance: -
CDR3aa: CASRFDRDGNQPQHF
CDR3nt: TGTGCCAGCAGGTTTGACAGGGATGGCAATCAGCCCCAGCATTTT

d_gene: -
j_gene: TRBJ2-3
v_gene: TRBV1
abundance: -
CDR3aa: CTSSPVGEADTQYF
CDR3nt: TGCACCAGCAGCCCCGTGGGAGAAGCAGATACGCAGTATTTT

d_gene: -
j_gene: TRBJ2-1
v_gene: TRBV28
abundance: -
CDR3aa: CASSLESSYNEQFF
CDR3nt: TGTGCCAGCAGTTTAGAGAGCTCCTACAATGAGCAGTTCTTC

d_gene: -
j_gene: TRBJ1-2
v_gene: TRBV11-2
abundance: -
CDR3aa: CASSPGQRSSGYTF
CDR3nt: TGTGCCAGCAGCCCCGGACAGAGGAGCTCCGGCTACACCTTC

d_gene: -
j_gene: TRBJ1-1
v_gene: TRBV13
abundance: -
CDR3aa: CASSLSSQTAEAFF
CDR3nt: TGTGCCAGCAGCTTATCATCACAAACCGCTGAAGCTTTCTTT

d_gene: -
j_gene: TRBJ2-5
v_gene: TRBV11-3
abundance: -
CDR3aa: CASSLVGEETQYF
CDR3nt: TGTGCCAGCAGCTTAGTAGGGGAAGAGACCCAGTACTTC

d_gene: -
j_gene: TRBJ2-2
v_gene: TRBV6-4
abundance: -
CDR3aa: CASSDCKLCTGELFF
CDR3nt: TGTGCCAGCAGTGACTGTAAGCTTTGCACCGGGGAGCTGTTTTTT

d_gene: -
j_gene: TRBJ1-5
v_gene: TRBV27
abundance: -
CDR3aa: CASSLLLGLGPQHF
CDR3nt: TGTGCCAGCAGTTTACTGTTGGGGCTTGGGCCCCAGCATTTT

d_gene: -
j_gene: TRBJ1-6
v_gene: TRBV4-1
abundance: -
CDR3aa: CASSQGRVGSPLHF
CDR3nt: TGCGCCAGCAGCCAAGGCAGGGTAGGATCACCCCTCCACTTT

d_gene: TRBD1
j_gene: TRBJ1-3
v_gene: TRBV6-1
abundance: once
CDR3aa: CASSARGDSTRNTIYF
CDR3nt: TGTGCCAGCAGTGCCAGGGGGGACTCAACTCGAAACACCATATATTTT

d_gene: TRBD2
j_gene: TRBJ2-7
v_gene: TRBV27
abundance: few
CDR3aa: CASSLSLAGSSYEQYF
CDR3nt: TGTGCCAGCAGTTTATCGCTAGCGGGGAGCTCCTACGAGCAGTACTTC

d_gene: -
j_gene: TRBJ2-3
v_gene: TRBV15
abundance: -
CDR3aa: CATSRDGSGADTQYF
CDR3nt: TGTGCCACCAGCAGAGACGGGAGTGGGGCAGATACGCAGTATTTT

d_gene: TRBD1
j_gene: TRBJ1-1
v_gene: TRBV7-9
abundance: -
CDR3aa: CASRQGANHAEAFF
CDR3nt: TGTGCCAGCAGACAGGGGGCGAATCATGCTGAAGCTTTCTTT

d_gene: TRBD2
j_gene: TRBJ2-5
v_gene: TRBV7-8
abundance: -
CDR3aa: CASSDLRLSGRAPKETQYF
CDR3nt: TGTGCCAGCAGCGACCTGCGACTAAGCGGGAGGGCCCCAAAAGAGACCCAGTACTTC

d_gene: -
j_gene: TRBJ1-1
v_gene: TRBV6-6
abundance: -
CDR3aa: CASSYSSRGTEAFF
CDR3nt: TGTGCCAGCAGTTACTCCAGCCGGGGGACTGAAGCTTTCTTT

d_gene: TRBD1
j_gene: TRBJ2-1
v_gene: TRBV6-5
abundance: -
CDR3aa: CASSYLGTGRNEQFF
CDR3nt: TGTGCCAGCAGTTACCTCGGGACAGGGCGCAATGAGCAGTTCTTC

d_gene: -
j_gene: TRBJ2-7
v_gene: TRBV6-1
abundance: -
CDR3aa: CASRTRAANYEQYF
CDR3nt: TGTGCCAGCAGAACCAGAGCGGCAAACTACGAGCAGTACTTC

d_gene: -
j_gene: TRBJ2-2
v_gene: TRBV11-2
abundance: few
CDR3aa: CASSPRGTNTGELFF
CDR3nt: TGTGCCAGCAGCCCCCGGGGAACCAACACCGGGGAGCTGTTTTTT

d_gene: -
j_gene: TRBJ1-2
v_gene: TRBV5-4
abundance: few
CDR3aa: CASSKTDYGYTF
CDR3nt: TGTGCCAGCAGCAAGACAGACTATGGCTACACCTTC

d_gene: TRBD2
j_gene: TRBJ2-1
v_gene: TRBV27
abundance: few
CDR3aa: CASRRGSGRVTIGNEQFF
CDR3nt: TGTGCCAGCAGACGAGGTAGCGGGAGGGTAACTATAGGGAATGAGCAGTTCTTC